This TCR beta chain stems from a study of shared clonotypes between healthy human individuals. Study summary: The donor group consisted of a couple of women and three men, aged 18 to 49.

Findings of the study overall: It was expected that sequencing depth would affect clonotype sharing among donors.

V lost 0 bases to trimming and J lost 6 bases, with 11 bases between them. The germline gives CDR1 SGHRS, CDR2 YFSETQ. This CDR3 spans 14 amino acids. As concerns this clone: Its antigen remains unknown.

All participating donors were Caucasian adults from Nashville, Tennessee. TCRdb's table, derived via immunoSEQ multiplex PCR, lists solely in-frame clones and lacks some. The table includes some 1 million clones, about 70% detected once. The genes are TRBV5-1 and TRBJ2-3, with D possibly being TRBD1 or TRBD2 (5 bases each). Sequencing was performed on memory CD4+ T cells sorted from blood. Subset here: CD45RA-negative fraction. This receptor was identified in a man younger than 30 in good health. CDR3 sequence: CASSLVTGTDTQYF. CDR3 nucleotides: TGCGCCAGCAGCTTGGTTACGGGGACCGATACGCAGTATTTT.